The 6 T cell receptor beta chains listed next were all sequenced from one sample in a study of T cell responses to AZD1222 COVID-19 vaccine. TCRdb's copy holds only in-frame clones and misses some; the assay was immunoSEQ multiplex PCR. The table has roughly 120,000 clones, roughly 88% seen once. This material consisted of peripheral blood, taken on day 0 of MenACWY control vaccination. The receptor source for this set is an adult in good health.

This clone has just a few counts. This chain connects TRBV24-1 to TRBJ1-2; D is perhaps TRBD1 (5 bases). V was clipped by 10 bases and J by 8 bases, with 19 bases between them. The CDR3 consists of 13 residues. Germline V gene lookup returns CDR1 KGHDR and CDR2 SFDVKD. The chain's CDR3 is CATGSRQGSGYTF. The CDR3 coding sequence is TGTGCCACGGGCAGCCGGCAGGGCAGCGGCTACACCTTC.

The chain uses TRBV5-1 and TRBJ2-7; 10 bases agree with TRBD1. The germline V gene encodes CDR1 SGHRS and CDR2 YFSETQ. This CDR3 has 15 residues. Trimming removed 0 bases from V and 7 bases from J; junction bases left unmatched: 7. The CDR3, as DNA: TGCGCCAGCAGCTTGGCTCGACAGGGGGCGGTTGAGCAGTACTTC. It translates to CASSLARQGAVEQYF.

The V and J genes are TRBV4-3 and TRBJ2-1, with 8 bases aligning to TRBD2. V dropped 7 bases and J dropped 8; count of bases not matched to a gene: 7. CDR3 length: 13 residues. Germline loops: CDR1 LGHNA, CDR2 YSLEER. The CDR3 region is CASNSAGVDEQFF. The CDR3 coding sequence is TGCGCCAGCAATTCAGCGGGGGTCGATGAGCAGTTCTTC.

The chain has TRBV11-2 and TRBJ1-2; TRBD1 is a possible D gene (6 bases). Germline V lookup: CDR1 SGHAT, CDR2 FQNNGV. V lost 4 bases and J lost 8, with 20 bases in between. The CDR3 spans 15 residues. CDR3 residues: CASSSIGGAPKGYTF. In DNA form, the CDR3 reads TGTGCCAGCAGCTCCATCGGGGGGGCACCAAAAGGCTACACCTTC.

V is TRBV6-5 and J is TRBJ1-2; D is unclear. V dropped 7 bases and J dropped 8 bases, with 17 bases sitting between them. The CDR3 runs to 13 residues. Germline assignment: CDR1 MNHEY and CDR2 SVGAGI. The CDR3 nucleotides are TGTGCCAGCACCCGATCGCGGGGAGGCGGCTACACCTTC. This gives the protein CASTRSRGGGYTF.

The rearrangement joins TRBV7-9 to TRBJ1-3, with no clear D. Trimming left V 4 bases short and J 7 bases short, with 8 bases between. The CDR3 loop spans 12 amino acids. The germline V gene has CDR1 SEHNR and CDR2 FQNEAQ (reference sequence). CDR3 loop: CASSSSPNTIYF. CDR3 DNA sequence: TGTGCCAGCAGCTCCTCCCCGAACACCATATATTTT.